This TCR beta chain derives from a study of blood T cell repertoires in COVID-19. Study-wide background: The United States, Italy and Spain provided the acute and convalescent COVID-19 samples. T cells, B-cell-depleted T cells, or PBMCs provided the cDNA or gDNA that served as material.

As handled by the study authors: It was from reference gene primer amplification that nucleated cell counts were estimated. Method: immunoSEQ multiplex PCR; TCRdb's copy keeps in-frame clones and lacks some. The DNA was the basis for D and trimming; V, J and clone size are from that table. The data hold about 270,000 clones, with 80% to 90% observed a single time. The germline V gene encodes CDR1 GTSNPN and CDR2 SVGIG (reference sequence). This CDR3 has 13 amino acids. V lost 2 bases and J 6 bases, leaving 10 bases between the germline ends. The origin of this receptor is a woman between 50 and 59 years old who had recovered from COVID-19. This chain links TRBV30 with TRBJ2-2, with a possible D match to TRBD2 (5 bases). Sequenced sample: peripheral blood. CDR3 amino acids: CAWSRGYPGELFF. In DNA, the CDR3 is TGTGCCTGGAGTAGAGGGTACCCCGGGGAGCTGTTTTTT. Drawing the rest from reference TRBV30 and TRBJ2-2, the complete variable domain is SQTIHQWPATLVQPVGSPLSLECTVEGTSNPNLYWYRQAAGRGLQLLFYSVGIGQISSEVPQNLSASRPQDRQFILSSKKLLLSDSGFYLCAWSRGYPGELFFGEGSRLTVL.